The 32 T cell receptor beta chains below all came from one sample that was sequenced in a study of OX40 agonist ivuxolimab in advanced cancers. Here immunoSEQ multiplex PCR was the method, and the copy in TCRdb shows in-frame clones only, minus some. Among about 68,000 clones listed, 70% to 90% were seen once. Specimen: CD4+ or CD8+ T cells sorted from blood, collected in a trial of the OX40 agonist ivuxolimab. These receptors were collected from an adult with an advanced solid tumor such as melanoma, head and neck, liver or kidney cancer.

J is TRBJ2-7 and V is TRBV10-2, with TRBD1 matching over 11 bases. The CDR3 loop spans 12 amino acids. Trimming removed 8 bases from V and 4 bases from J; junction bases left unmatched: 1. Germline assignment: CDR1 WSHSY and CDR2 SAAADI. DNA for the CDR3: TGCGCCAGCGGGACAGGGGGGTACGAGCAGTACTTC. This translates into CASGTGGYEQYF.

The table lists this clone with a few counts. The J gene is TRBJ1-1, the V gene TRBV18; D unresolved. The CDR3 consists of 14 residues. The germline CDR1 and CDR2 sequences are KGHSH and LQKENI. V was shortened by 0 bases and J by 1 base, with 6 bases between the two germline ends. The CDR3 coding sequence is TGTGCCAGCTCACCACCGGCGAGGAACACTGAAGCTTTCTTT. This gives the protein CASSPPARNTEAFF.

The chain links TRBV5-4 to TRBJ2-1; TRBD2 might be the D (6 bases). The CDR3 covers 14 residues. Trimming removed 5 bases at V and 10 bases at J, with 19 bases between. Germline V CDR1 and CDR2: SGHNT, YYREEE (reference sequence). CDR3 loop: CASSPDQEGFEQFF. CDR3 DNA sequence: TGTGCCAGCAGTCCGGACCAGGAGGGATTCGAGCAGTTCTTC.

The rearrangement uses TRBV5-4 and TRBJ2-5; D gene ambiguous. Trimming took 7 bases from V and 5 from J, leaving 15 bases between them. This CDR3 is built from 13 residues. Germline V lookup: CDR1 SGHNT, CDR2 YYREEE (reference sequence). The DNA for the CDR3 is TGTGCCAGCGGGTTCACGGGTACGGAGACCCAGTACTTC. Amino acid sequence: CASGFTGTETQYF. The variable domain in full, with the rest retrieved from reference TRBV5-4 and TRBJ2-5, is ETGVTQSPTHLIKTRGQQVTLRCSSQSGHNTVSWYQQALGQGPQFIFQYYREEENGRGNFPPRFSGLQFPNYSSELNVNALELDDSALYLCASGFTGTETQYFGPGTRLLVL.

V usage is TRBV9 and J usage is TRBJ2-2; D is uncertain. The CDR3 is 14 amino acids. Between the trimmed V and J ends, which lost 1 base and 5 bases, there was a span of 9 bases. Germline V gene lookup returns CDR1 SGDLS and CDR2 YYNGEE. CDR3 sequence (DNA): TGTGCCAGCAGCGTAAGGGCAACGACCGGGGAGCTGTTTTTT. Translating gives CASSVRATTGELFF.

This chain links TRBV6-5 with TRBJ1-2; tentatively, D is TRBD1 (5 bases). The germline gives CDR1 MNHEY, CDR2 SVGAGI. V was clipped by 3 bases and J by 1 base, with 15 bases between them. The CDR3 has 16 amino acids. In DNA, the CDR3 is TGTGCCAGCAGTTATAACTGGGGACGCGGTAACTATGGCTACACCTTC. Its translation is CASSYNWGRGNYGYTF.

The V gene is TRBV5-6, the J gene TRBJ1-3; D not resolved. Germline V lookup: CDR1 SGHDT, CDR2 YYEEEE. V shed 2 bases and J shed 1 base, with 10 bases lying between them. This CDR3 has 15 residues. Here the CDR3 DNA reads TGTGCCAGCAGCTTTGCGGTTGGGTCTGGAAACACCATATATTTT. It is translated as CASSFAVGSGNTIYF.

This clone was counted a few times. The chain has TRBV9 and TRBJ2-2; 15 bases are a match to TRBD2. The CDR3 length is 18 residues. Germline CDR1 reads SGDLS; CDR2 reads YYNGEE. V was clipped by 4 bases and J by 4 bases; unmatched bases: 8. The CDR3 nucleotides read TGTGCCAGCAGCTCCCAGGTGGGACTAGCGGGGGGCACCGGGGAGCTGTTTTTT. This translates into CASSSQVGLAGGTGELFF. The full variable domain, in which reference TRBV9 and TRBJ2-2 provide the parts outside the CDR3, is DSGVTQTPKHLITATGQRVTLRCSPRSGDLSVYWYQQSLDQGLQFLIQYYNGEERAKGNILERFSAQQFPDLHSELNLSSLELGDSALYFCASSSQVGLAGGTGELFFGEGSRLTVL.

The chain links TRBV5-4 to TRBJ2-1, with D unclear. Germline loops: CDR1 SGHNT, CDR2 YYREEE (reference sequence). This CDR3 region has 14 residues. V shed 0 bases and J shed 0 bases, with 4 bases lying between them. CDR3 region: CASSLASSYNEQFF. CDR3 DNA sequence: TGTGCCAGCAGCTTGGCATCCTCCTACAATGAGCAGTTCTTC. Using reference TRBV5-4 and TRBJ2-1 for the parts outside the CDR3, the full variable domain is ETGVTQSPTHLIKTRGQQVTLRCSSQSGHNTVSWYQQALGQGPQFIFQYYREEENGRGNFPPRFSGLQFPNYSSELNVNALELDDSALYLCASSLASSYNEQFFGPGTRLTVL.

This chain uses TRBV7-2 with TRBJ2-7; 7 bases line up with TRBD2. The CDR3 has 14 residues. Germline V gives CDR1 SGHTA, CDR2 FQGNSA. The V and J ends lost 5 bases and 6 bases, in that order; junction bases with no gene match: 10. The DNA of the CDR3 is TGTGCCAGCAGCCCTGACCGACTAGCTGGCGAGCAGTACTTC. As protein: CASSPDRLAGEQYF.

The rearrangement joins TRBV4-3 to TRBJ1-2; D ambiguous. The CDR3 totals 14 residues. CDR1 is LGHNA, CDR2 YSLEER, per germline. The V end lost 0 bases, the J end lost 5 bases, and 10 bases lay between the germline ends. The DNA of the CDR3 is TGCGCCAGCAGCCAAGACACCTCTGGATATGGCTACACCTTC. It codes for CASSQDTSGYGYTF.

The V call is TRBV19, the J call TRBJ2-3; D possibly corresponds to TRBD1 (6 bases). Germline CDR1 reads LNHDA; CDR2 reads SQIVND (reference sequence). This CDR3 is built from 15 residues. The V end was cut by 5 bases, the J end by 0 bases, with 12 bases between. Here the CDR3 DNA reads TGTGCCAGTAGTTTACAGGGTCCTAGCACAGATACGCAGTATTTT. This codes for CASSLQGPSTDTQYF.

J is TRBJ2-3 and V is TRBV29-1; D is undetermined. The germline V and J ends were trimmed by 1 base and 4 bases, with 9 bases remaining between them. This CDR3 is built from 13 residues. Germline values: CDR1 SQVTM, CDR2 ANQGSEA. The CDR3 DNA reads TGCAGCGTTGAAGCCGTCCTCGCAGATACGCAGTATTTT. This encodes CSVEAVLADTQYF.

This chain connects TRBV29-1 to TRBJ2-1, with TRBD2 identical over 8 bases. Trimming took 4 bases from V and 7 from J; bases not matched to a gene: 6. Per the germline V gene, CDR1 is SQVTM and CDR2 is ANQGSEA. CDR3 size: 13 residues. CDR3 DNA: TGCAGCGTTGTGCGGGGGGCGGAGAATGAGCAGTTCTTC. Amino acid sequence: CSVVRGAENEQFF.

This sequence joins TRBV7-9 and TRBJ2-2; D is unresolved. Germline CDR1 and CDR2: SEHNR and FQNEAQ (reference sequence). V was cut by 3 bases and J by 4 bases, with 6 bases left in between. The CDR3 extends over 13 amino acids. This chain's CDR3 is CASSFDGTGELFF. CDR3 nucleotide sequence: TGTGCCAGCAGCTTCGACGGCACCGGGGAGCTGTTTTTT.

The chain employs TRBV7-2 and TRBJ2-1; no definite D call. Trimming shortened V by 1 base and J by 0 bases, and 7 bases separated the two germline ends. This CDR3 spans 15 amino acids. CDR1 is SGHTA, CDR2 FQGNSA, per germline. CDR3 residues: CASSLGQASYNEQFF. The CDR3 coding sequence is TGTGCCAGCAGCTTAGGTCAGGCCTCCTACAATGAGCAGTTCTTC.

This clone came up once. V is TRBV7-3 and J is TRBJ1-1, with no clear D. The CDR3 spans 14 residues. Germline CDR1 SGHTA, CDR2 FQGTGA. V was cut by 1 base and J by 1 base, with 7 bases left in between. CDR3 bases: TGTGCCAGCAGCTTAAGCTCTGGGAACACTGAAGCTTTCTTT. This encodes CASSLSSGNTEAFF.

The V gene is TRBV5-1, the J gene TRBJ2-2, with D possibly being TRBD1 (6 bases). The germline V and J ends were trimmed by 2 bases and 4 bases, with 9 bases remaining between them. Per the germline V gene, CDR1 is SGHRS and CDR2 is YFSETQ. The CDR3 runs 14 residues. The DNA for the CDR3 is TGCGCCAGCAGCTTCTCGGACAGCACCGGGGAGCTGTTTTTT. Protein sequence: CASSFSDSTGELFF.

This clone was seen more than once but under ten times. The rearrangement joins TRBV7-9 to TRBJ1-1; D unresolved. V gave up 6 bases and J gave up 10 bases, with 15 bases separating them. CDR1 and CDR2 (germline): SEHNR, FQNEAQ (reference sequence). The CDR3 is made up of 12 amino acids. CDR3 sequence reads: CASRDTAAAAFF. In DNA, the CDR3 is TGTGCCAGCAGAGACACCGCAGCGGCAGCTTTCTTT.

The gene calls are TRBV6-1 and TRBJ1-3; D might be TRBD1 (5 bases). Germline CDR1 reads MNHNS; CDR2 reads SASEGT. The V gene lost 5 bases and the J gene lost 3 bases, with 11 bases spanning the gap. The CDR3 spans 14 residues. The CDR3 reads CASSLTGVGNTIYF. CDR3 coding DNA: TGTGCCAGCAGTTTAACAGGTGTTGGAAACACCATATATTTT.

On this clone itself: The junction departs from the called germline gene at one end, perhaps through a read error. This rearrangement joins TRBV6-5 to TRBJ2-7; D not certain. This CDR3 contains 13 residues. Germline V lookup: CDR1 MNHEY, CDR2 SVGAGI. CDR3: CASSDSVSYEQYF. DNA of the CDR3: TGTGCCAGCAGTGACTCAGTCTCCTACGAGCAGTACTTC.

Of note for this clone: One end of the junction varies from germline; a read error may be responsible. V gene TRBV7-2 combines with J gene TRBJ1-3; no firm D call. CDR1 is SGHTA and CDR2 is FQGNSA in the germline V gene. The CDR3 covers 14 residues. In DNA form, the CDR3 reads TGTGCCAGCAGTTTAGGGTTGGTGGGAAACACCATATATTTT. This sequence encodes CASSLGLVGNTIYF. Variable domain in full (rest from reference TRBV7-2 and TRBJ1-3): GAGVSQSPSNKVTEKGKDVELRCDPISGHTALYWYRQSLGQGLEFLIYFQGNSAPDKSGLPSDRFSAERTGGSVSTLTIQRTQQEDSAVYLCASSLGLVGNTIYFGEGSWLTVV.

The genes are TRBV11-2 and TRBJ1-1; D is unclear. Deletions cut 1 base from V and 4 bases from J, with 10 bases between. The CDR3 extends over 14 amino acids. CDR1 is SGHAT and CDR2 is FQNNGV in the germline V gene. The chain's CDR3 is CASSLAGKGTEAFF. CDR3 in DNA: TGTGCCAGCAGCTTAGCTGGGAAAGGCACTGAAGCTTTCTTT. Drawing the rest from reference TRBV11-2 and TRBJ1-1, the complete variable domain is EAGVAQSPRYKIIEKRQSVAFWCNPISGHATLYWYQQILGQGPKLLIQFQNNGVVDDSQLPKDRFSAERLKGVDSTLKIQPAKLEDSAVYLCASSLAGKGTEAFFGQGTRLTVV.

The CDR3 DNA follows: TGCGCCAGCAGCTTGGGACAGATGAACACTGAAGCTTTCTTT. Translation gives CASSLGQMNTEAFF. The chain uses TRBV5-1 and TRBJ1-1, with D perhaps TRBD1 (5 bases). V shed 0 bases and J shed 0 bases, with 6 bases lying between them. Germline CDR1 reads SGHRS; CDR2 reads YFSETQ. The CDR3 loop spans 14 amino acids.

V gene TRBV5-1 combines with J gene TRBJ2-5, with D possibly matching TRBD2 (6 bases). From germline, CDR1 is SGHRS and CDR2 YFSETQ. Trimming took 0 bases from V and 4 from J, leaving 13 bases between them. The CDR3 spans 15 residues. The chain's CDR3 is CASSLAGVSGETQYF. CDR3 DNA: TGCGCCAGCAGCTTGGCGGGGGTGAGTGGAGAGACCCAGTACTTC.

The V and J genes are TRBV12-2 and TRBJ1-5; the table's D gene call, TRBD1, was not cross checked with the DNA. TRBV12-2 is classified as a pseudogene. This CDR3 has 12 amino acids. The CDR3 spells CASRQGAQPQHF. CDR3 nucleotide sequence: TGTGCAAGTCGCCAGGGGGCCCAGCCCCAGCATTTT.

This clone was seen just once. CDR3 nucleotide sequence: TGTGCCAGCAGCGTTGGACAGGGCGACACCGGGGAGCTGTTTTTT. Its protein product is CASSVGQGDTGELFF. This chain joins TRBV9 and TRBJ2-2; 8 bases are a match to TRBD1. The CDR3 length is 15 residues. V was clipped by 2 bases and J by 3 bases; unmatched bases: 3. Germline CDR1 reads SGDLS; CDR2 reads YYNGEE.

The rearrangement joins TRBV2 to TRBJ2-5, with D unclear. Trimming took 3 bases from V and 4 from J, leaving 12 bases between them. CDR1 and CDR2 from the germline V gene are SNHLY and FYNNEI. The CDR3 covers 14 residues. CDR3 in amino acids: CASSDVWLAETQYF. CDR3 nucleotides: TGTGCCAGCAGTGATGTATGGTTGGCAGAGACCCAGTACTTC.

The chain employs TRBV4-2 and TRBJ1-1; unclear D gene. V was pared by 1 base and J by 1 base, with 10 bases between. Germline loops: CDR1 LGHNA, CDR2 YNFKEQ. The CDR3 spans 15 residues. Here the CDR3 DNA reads TGTGCCAGCAGCCAAGTGGCACACCAGAACACTGAAGCTTTCTTT. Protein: CASSQVAHQNTEAFF.

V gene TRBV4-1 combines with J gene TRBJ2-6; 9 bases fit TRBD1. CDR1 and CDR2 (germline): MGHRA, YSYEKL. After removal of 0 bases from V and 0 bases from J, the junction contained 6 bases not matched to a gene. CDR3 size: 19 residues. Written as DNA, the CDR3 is TGCGCCAGCAGCCAAGACCCGGGACAGGGCACCTCTGGGGCCAACGTCCTGACTTTC. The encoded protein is CASSQDPGQGTSGANVLTF.

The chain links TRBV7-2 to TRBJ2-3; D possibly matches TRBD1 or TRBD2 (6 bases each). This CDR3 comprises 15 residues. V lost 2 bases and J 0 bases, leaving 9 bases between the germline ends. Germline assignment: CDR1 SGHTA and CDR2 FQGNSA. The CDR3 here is CASSLWGASTDTQYF. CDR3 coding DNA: TGTGCCAGCAGCTTATGGGGGGCGAGCACAGATACGCAGTATTTT.

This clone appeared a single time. The CDR3 DNA sequence: TGCGCCAGCAGCGGGACAGGGGGTGGCTACACCTTC. Translating it yields CASSGTGGGYTF. The chain is built from TRBV5-1 and TRBJ1-2, with TRBD1 matching 11 bases. CDR1 SGHRS and CDR2 YFSETQ come from the germline V gene. CDR3 length: 12 amino acids. Trimming took 4 bases from V and 7 from J; bases not matched to a gene: 0. The full variable domain, completed using reference TRBV5-1 and TRBJ1-2, is KAGVTQTPRYLIKTRGQQVTLSCSPISGHRSVSWYQQTPGQGLQFLFEYFSETQRNKGNFPGRFSGRQFSNSRSEMNVSTLELGDSALYLCASSGTGGGYTFGSGTRLTVV.